These 27 T cell receptor beta chains came from one sample sequenced in a study of T cells in Graves' hyperthyroidism and ophthalmopathy. Regions amplified from RNA transcripts were the TCR beta CDR3 regions. HTBI primers were used for first-round RT-PCR of the TCR CDR3. One entry per CDR3 protein results from TCRdb running MiXCR on the multiplex PCR reads. Among approximately 620,000 distinct CDR3 sequences listed, roughly 15% were seen once. Sequenced: blood. Receptors were obtained from a woman in her thirties or forties with Graves' ophthalmopathy.

With respect to this clonotype: A much larger clone sits a single nucleotide away, making a read error possible. In this CDR3 the conserved last residue, phenylalanine or tryptophan, is missing, so a read error is likely. V usage is TRBV7-2 and J usage is TRBJ1-5; TRBD1 agrees at 9 bases. The V and J ends lost 5 bases and 2 bases, in that order; junction bases with no gene match: 4. Germline CDR1 is SGHTA and CDR2 is FQGNSA. This CDR3 has 15 amino acids. CDR3 sequence: CASSRDRAGNQPQHS. The CDR3 region has the DNA TGTGCCAGCAGCCGGGACAGGGCTGGCAATCAGCCCCAGCATTCT.

This clonotype was recorded many times. J is TRBJ1-3 and V is TRBV18; D unresolved. Deletions cut 4 bases from V and 5 bases from J, with 6 bases between. Germline V gene sequence: CDR1 KGHSH, CDR2 LQKENI. This CDR3 contains 12 residues. The CDR3 region is CASSQNRNTIYF. CDR3 DNA: TGTGCCAGCTCACAAAATAGAAACACCATATATTTT.

The chain joins TRBV27 to TRBJ2-2; D ambiguous. V lost 8 bases and J lost 2, with 15 bases in between. Germline V CDR1 and CDR2: MNHEY, SMNVEV (reference sequence). The CDR3 totals 15 residues. The CDR3 reads CASAPRSYNTGELFF. The CDR3, as DNA: TGTGCCAGCGCCCCAAGAAGTTATAACACCGGGGAGCTGTTTTTT.

This clonotype was recorded many times. This chain connects TRBV27 to TRBJ2-2; D is possibly TRBD1 (5 bases). This CDR3 region has 14 residues. V was shortened by 6 bases and J by 3 bases, with 11 bases between the two germline ends. Germline assignment: CDR1 MNHEY and CDR2 SMNVEV (reference sequence). In DNA, the CDR3 is TGTGCCAGCAGAAGAGAACAGGACACCGGGGAGCTGTTTTTT. As protein: CASRREQDTGELFF.

This rearrangement joins TRBV6-2 or TRBV6-3 to TRBJ1-4; 7 bases fit TRBD1. V lost 5 bases and J lost 0; bases outside the gene matches: 9. The CDR3 runs to 17 residues. Germline CDR1 and CDR2: MNHEY and SVGEGT. The CDR3 loop reads CASSDGQAASTNEKLFF. Here the CDR3 DNA reads TGTGCCAGCAGTGACGGACAGGCCGCTTCAACTAATGAAAAACTGTTTTTT.

This clonotype showed up just a few times. The chain employs TRBV6-4 and TRBJ2-2, with D perhaps matching TRBD1 (5 bases). The CDR3 contains 14 residues. The V end was cut by 6 bases, the J end by 0 bases, with 8 bases between. Germline V CDR1 and CDR2: MRHNA, SNTAGT. The CDR3 DNA follows: TGTGCCAGCAGAGTGACAGCGAACACCGGGGAGCTGTTTTTT. This sequence encodes CASRVTANTGELFF.

Details on this clonotype: The junction departs from germline at one end; a sequencing error may be responsible. The V gene is TRBV3-1, the J gene TRBJ2-5, with 7 bases identical to TRBD2. Germline V gene sequence: CDR1 LGHDT, CDR2 YNNKEL (reference sequence). CDR3 length: 15 amino acids. The CDR3 loop is CTSSQAAGPQETQYF. The CDR3 region has the DNA TGTACCAGCAGCCAAGCAGCGGGGCCCCAGGAGACCCAGTACTTC.

This clonotype has a count of ten or more. J is TRBJ2-7 and V is TRBV12-3 or TRBV12-4; maybe TRBD2 (6 bases). CDR3 length: 18 residues. Trimming pared 3 bases from V and 0 bases from J, leaving 21 bases between. DNA of the CDR3: TGTGCCAGCAGTTTTTTTGGTTTTGGAGGGGAGAGCTCCTACGAGCAGTACTTC. This encodes CASSFFGFGGESSYEQYF.

This clonotype was recorded many times. V usage is TRBV18 and J usage is TRBJ2-7; 10 bases map to TRBD1. Germline CDR1 reads KGHSH; CDR2 reads LQKENI. J gave up 0 bases and V 3 bases, and 2 bases lay outside the gene matches. CDR3 length: 15 amino acids. The CDR3 DNA follows: TGTGCCAGCTCACCGACAGGGGGCCGCTCCTACGAGCAGTACTTC. Protein product: CASSPTGGRSYEQYF.

Concerning this clonotype: Relative to the germline gene, one junction end is altered; a read error may explain this. The V gene is TRBV5-1, the J gene TRBJ2-7; 12 positions agree with TRBD2. This CDR3 has 16 amino acids. The germline gives CDR1 SGHRS, CDR2 YFSETQ. CDR3 amino acids: CASSQIRLAGDHEQYF. DNA for the CDR3: TGTGCCAGCAGCCAAATACGACTAGCGGGAGACCACGAGCAGTACTTC.

This clonotype was found many times. This sequence joins TRBV19 and TRBJ2-1; TRBD2 matches 10 bases. CDR3 size: 16 residues. CDR1 is LNHDA and CDR2 is SQIVND in the germline V gene (reference sequence). The junction had 6 bases not matched to a gene; V was cut back by 7 bases and J by 0 bases. The CDR3 is CASMVAGGDSYNEQFF. The CDR3 region has the DNA TGTGCCAGTATGGTAGCGGGGGGTGACTCCTACAATGAGCAGTTCTTC.

In this sample, this clonotype turned up many times. The chain has TRBV5-5 and TRBJ2-3; TRBD1 aligns across 7 bases. The junction had 13 bases not matched to a gene; V was cut back by 3 bases and J by 6 bases. Germline CDR1 SGHKS, CDR2 YYEKEE (reference sequence). The CDR3 totals 16 residues. CDR3 sequence: CASSSRQGRRGDTQYF. The CDR3 DNA reads TGTGCCAGCAGCTCTCGACAGGGACGTCGAGGGGATACGCAGTATTTT.

This clonotype was picked up a small number of times. The V gene is TRBV29-1, the J gene TRBJ2-1; 13 bases are shared with TRBD2. V shed 7 bases, J shed 8 bases, and the junction held 11 bases outside the gene matches. The CDR3 sequence is 15 residues long. Germline CDR1 reads SQVTM; CDR2 reads ANQGSEA. CDR3 sequence reads: CSANKLAGGVYEQFF. The CDR3, as DNA: TGCAGCGCAAACAAACTAGCGGGGGGGGTCTATGAGCAGTTCTTC.

The sample holds many counts of this clonotype. The chain couples TRBV20-1 to TRBJ2-3; D uncertain. The V end lost 0 bases, the J end lost 9 bases, and 7 bases lay between the germline ends. The CDR3 sequence is 11 residues long. Germline CDR1 and CDR2: DFQATT and SNEGSKA (reference sequence). The CDR3 DNA sequence: TGCAGTGCTAGAGATAGTCGCACGCAGTATTTT. Encoded protein: CSARDSRTQYF.

This clonotype was picked up a small number of times. The chain recombines TRBV30 with TRBJ1-1; D is unclear. V lost 0 bases to trimming and J lost 6 bases, with 14 bases between them. This CDR3 comprises 14 residues. Germline lookup yields CDR1 GTSNPN and CDR2 SVGIG (reference sequence). This chain's CDR3 is CAWSVSGVSPEAFF. Here the CDR3 DNA reads TGTGCCTGGAGTGTCTCTGGGGTCTCGCCTGAAGCTTTCTTT. The full variable domain, in which reference TRBV30 and TRBJ1-1 provide the parts outside the CDR3, is SQTIHQWPATLVQPVGSPLSLECTVEGTSNPNLYWYRQAAGRGLQLLFYSVGIGQISSEVPQNLSASRPQDRQFILSSKKLLLSDSGFYLCAWSVSGVSPEAFFGQGTRLTVV.

There are a few counts of this clonotype. J is TRBJ2-7 and V is TRBV14, with a tentative D call TRBD1 (6 bases). This CDR3 has 13 amino acids. Looked up from germline, CDR1 is SGHDN and CDR2 is FVKESK. The V gene lost 4 bases and the J gene lost 1 base, with 8 bases spanning the gap. CDR3 residues: CASSPTGSYEQYF. CDR3 sequence (DNA): TGTGCCAGCAGCCCGACAGGTTCCTACGAGCAGTACTTC.

In this sample, this clonotype turned up many times. The chain uses TRBV30 and TRBJ2-1, with D unclear. Germline loops: CDR1 GTSNPN, CDR2 SVGIG (reference sequence). The V end lost 5 bases, the J end lost 7 bases, and 9 bases lay between the germline ends. The CDR3 totals 11 residues. The CDR3 bases are TGTGCCTGGGGCCTAGAGAATGAGCAGTTCTTC. Protein sequence: CAWGLENEQFF.

The genes are TRBV3-1 and TRBJ2-7, with D perhaps being TRBD1 or TRBD2 (5 bases each). Per germline, CDR1 LGHDT and CDR2 YNNKEL (reference sequence). The V end lost 1 base, the J end lost 6 bases, and 13 bases lay between the germline ends. The CDR3 runs to 14 residues. The CDR3 coding sequence is TGTGCCAGCAGCCAAGCCGGGGCAGGGCTCGAGCAGTACTTC. The encoded protein is CASSQAGAGLEQYF.

For this clonotype: One junction end does not reproduce the germline sequence, and a read error may be involved. V usage is TRBV7-9 and J usage is TRBJ2-7; unclear D gene. Germline CDR1 is SEHNR and CDR2 is FQNEAQ (reference sequence). The CDR3 is 14 residues long. The CDR3 sequence is CASSASTEPYEEYF. The CDR3, as DNA: TGTGCCAGCAGCGCATCGACGGAGCCCTACGAGGAGTACTTC.

This rearrangement joins TRBV19 to TRBJ2-1, with D perhaps TRBD2 (6 bases). Germline CDR1 and CDR2: LNHDA and SQIVND (reference sequence). The CDR3 loop spans 15 amino acids. Trimming removed 6 bases from V and 0 bases from J, with 12 bases in between. This CDR3 reads CASRSSASSYNEQFF. The CDR3 DNA follows: TGTGCCAGTAGGTCTAGCGCCAGCTCCTACAATGAGCAGTTCTTC. The entire variable domain, with the rest obtained from reference TRBV19 and TRBJ2-1, is as follows: DGGITQSPKYLFRKEGQNVTLSCEQNLNHDAMYWYRQDPGQGLRLIYYSQIVNDFQKGDIAEGYSVSREKKESFPLTVTSAQKNPTAFYLCASRSSASSYNEQFFGPGTRLTVL.

This clonotype was counted ten times or more. The rearrangement links TRBV20-1 to TRBJ2-3; TRBD1 agrees at 7 bases. With V trimmed by 0 bases and J by 1 base, 13 bases remained unmatched. Germline-derived CDR1 and CDR2 are DFQATT and SNEGSKA (reference sequence). CDR3 length equals 18 residues. This CDR3 is CSARDRYRGVPRTDTQYF. The CDR3 nucleotides read TGCAGTGCTAGAGATCGGTACAGGGGCGTACCCCGCACAGATACGCAGTATTTT.

The chain is built from TRBV28 and TRBJ2-7; D tentatively reads TRBD1 or TRBD2 (5 bases each). This CDR3 has 12 residues. Germline V lookup: CDR1 MDHEN, CDR2 SYDVKM. V lost 6 bases, J lost 4 bases, and 10 bases lay in between. The CDR3 here is CASSLWGYEQYF. The CDR3 DNA reads as TGTGCCAGCAGCCTGTGGGGGTACGAGCAGTACTTC.

This sequence joins TRBV28 and TRBJ1-1; D unclear. Germline V gene data show CDR1 as MDHEN and CDR2 as SYDVKM. This CDR3 contains 12 residues. V was pared by 7 bases and J by 1 base, with 7 bases between. The CDR3 sequence: CASIDSNTEAFF. CDR3 DNA: TGTGCCAGCATCGACTCGAACACTGAAGCTTTCTTT.

The rearrangement uses TRBV2 and TRBJ2-1; a weak D match, TRBD2 (5 bases). V lost 4 bases and J 5 bases, leaving 21 bases between the germline ends. Germline assignment: CDR1 SNHLY and CDR2 FYNNEI. CDR3 length: 17 residues. The CDR3 coding sequence is TGTGCCAGCAGTGTTTACCGTGGTATAGCGAGAGACAATGAGCAGTTCTTC. Translating gives CASSVYRGIARDNEQFF.

V and J are TRBV19 and TRBJ2-2, with unresolved D. V lost 9 bases and J lost 1, with 9 bases in between. Germline V lookup: CDR1 LNHDA, CDR2 SQIVND (reference sequence). The CDR3 runs 13 residues. The CDR3 coding sequence is TGTGCCAGCTTGGTGCAGAACACCGGGGAGCTGTTTTTT. Translating it yields CASLVQNTGELFF.

In its sample, this clonotype was seen many times. This sequence joins TRBV30 and TRBJ1-5, with D possibly TRBD1 on 6 matching bases. The germline CDR1 and CDR2 sequences are GTSNPN and SVGIG (reference sequence). The CDR3 extends over 14 amino acids. V lost 0 bases and J 6 bases, leaving 12 bases between the germline ends. The CDR3 DNA reads as TGTGCCTGGAGTGTAGGGGGGGCTGGTCAGCCCCAGCATTTT. This sequence encodes CAWSVGGAGQPQHF.

This clonotype was seen a few times. The CDR3 loop is CASSSGGGPNSPLHF. CDR3 bases: TGCGCCAGCAGCTCGGGGGGGGGCCCCAATTCACCCCTCCACTTT. The chain links TRBV5-1 to TRBJ1-6; a weak D match, TRBD1 (6 bases). Trimming left V 3 bases short and J 7 bases short, with 14 bases between. The germline gives CDR1 SGHRS, CDR2 YFSETQ. The CDR3 extends over 15 amino acids.